This T cell receptor (beta chain) was captured by sequencing in a study of blood T cell repertoires in COVID-19. Study-level background: T cells, B-cell-depleted T cells, or PBMCs provided the cDNA or gDNA that served as material.

The ends were cut back, 0 bases at V and 5 bases at J, with 11 bases in the middle. CDR3 length: 14 amino acids. Per germline, CDR1 SGHRS and CDR2 YFSETQ. The study recruited people aged about 18 to 95 years across roughly 23 US areas. Data came from immunoSEQ multiplex PCR; TCRdb stores just in-frame clones and leaves some out. The sample includes some 270,000 clones, approximately 89% seen only once; the top ten take 1.9%. The sequencing sample was made of PBMCs or T cells enriched from blood (not recorded which). This receptor was obtained from an older woman who had recovered from COVID-19. The chain recombines TRBV5-1 with TRBJ2-5; D is possibly TRBD2 (6 bases). The CDR3 loop is CASSLETAGETQYF. CDR3 DNA sequence: TGCGCCAGCAGCTTGGAAACGGCGGGGGAGACCCAGTACTTC.